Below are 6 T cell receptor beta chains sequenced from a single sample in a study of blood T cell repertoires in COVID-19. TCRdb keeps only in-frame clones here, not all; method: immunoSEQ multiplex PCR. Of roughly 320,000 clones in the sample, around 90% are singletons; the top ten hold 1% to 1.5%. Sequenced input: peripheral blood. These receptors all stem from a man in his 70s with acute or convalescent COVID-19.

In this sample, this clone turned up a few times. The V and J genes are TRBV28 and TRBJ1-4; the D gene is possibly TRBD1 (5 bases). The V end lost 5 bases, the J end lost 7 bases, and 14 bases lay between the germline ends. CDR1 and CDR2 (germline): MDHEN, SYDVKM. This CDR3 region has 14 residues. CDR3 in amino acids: CASSPGGEGEKLFF. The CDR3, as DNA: TGTGCCAGCAGTCCGGGGGGAGAGGGTGAAAAACTGTTTTTT. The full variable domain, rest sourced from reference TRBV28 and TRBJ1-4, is DVKVTQSSRYLVKRTGEKVFLECVQDMDHENMFWYRQDPGLGLRLIYFSYDVKMKEKGDIPEGYSVSREKKERFSLILESASTNQTSMYLCASSPGGEGEKLFFGSGTQLSVL.

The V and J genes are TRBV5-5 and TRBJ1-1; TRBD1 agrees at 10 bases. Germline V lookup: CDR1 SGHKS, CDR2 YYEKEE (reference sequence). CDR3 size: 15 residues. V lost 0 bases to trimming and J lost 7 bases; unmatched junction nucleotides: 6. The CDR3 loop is CASSLARTGGIEAFF. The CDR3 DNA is TGTGCCAGCAGCTTGGCCCGGACAGGGGGAATTGAAGCTTTCTTT.

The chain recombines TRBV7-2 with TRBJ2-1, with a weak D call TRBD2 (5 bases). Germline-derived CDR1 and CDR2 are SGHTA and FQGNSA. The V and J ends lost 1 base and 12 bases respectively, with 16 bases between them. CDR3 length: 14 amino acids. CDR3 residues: CASSLGLSRGLQFF. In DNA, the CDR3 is TGTGCCAGCAGCTTAGGGCTCTCGCGCGGGTTGCAGTTCTTC.

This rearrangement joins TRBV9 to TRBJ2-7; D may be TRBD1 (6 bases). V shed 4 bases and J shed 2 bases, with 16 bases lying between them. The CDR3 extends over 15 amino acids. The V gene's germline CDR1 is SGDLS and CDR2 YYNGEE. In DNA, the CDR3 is TGTGCCAGCAGCACGAGTACACAGGGTCCCTACGAGCAGTACTTC. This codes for CASSTSTQGPYEQYF.

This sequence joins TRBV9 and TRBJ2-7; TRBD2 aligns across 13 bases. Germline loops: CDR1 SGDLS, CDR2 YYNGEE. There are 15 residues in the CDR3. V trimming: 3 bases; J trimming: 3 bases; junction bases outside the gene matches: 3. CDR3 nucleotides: TGTGCCAGCAGCGCGGGGACTAGCGGGGTCTACGAGCAGTACTTC. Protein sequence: CASSAGTSGVYEQYF. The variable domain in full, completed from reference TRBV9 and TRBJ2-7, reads DSGVTQTPKHLITATGQRVTLRCSPRSGDLSVYWYQQSLDQGLQFLIQYYNGEERAKGNILERFSAQQFPDLHSELNLSSLELGDSALYFCASSAGTSGVYEQYFGPGTRLTVT.

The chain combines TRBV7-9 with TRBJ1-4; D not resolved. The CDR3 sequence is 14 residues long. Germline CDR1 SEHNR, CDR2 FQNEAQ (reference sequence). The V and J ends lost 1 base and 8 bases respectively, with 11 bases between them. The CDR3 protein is CASSLGTGREKLFF. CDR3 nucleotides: TGTGCCAGCAGCTTAGGGACGGGGAGGGAAAAACTGTTTTTT. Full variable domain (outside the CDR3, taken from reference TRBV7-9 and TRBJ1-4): DTGVSQNPRHKITKRGQNVTFRCDPISEHNRLYWYRQTLGQGPEFLTYFQNEAQLEKSRLLSDRFSAERPKGSFSTLEIQRTEQGDSAMYLCASSLGTGREKLFFGSGTQLSVL.